These 28 T cell receptor beta chains originate from one sample sequenced in a study of shared clonotypes between healthy human individuals. Naive CD8 cells comprised CD45RO-negative, CCR7-positively selected cells, excluding terminally differentiated effector memory CD45RA+ cells. Repertoires were generated with immunoSEQ multiplex PCR, while TCRdb's copy carries only in-frame clones and drops some. This table holds some 800,000 clones, 90% to 95% found once. Input material: naive CD8+ T cells sorted from blood. These receptors were collected from a man aged 25 to 40 in good health.

CDR3 bases: TGTGCCAGTCTTACTCCAGGACTAGCGGGAGTAAATGAGCAGTTCTTC. Amino acids: CASLTPGLAGVNEQFF. The rearrangement uses TRBV28 and TRBJ2-1, with TRBD2 identical over 13 bases. The junction had 12 bases not matched to a gene; V was cut back by 9 bases and J by 7 bases. The CDR3 has 16 amino acids. The V gene's germline CDR1 is MDHEN and CDR2 SYDVKM. The variable domain in full, completed from reference TRBV28 and TRBJ2-1, reads DVKVTQSSRYLVKRTGEKVFLECVQDMDHENMFWYRQDPGLGLRLIYFSYDVKMKEKGDIPEGYSVSREKKERFSLILESASTNQTSMYLCASLTPGLAGVNEQFFGPGTRLTVL.

This clone showed up just once. The J gene is TRBJ2-7, the V gene TRBV5-1; D might be TRBD1 or TRBD2, each matching 5 bases. V dropped 4 bases and J dropped 2 bases, with 16 bases sitting between them. CDR1 SGHRS and CDR2 YFSETQ come from the germline V gene. The CDR3 has 15 amino acids. This CDR3 is CASSVSGTATYEQYF. CDR3 bases: TGCGCCAGCAGCGTTTCCGGGACCGCAACCTACGAGCAGTACTTC.

This sequence joins TRBV2 and TRBJ1-1; D not resolved. With 0 bases removed from V and 0 bases from J, the gap between germline ends came to 8 bases. The CDR3 has 15 residues. From germline, CDR1 is SNHLY and CDR2 FYNNEI. CDR3 bases: TGTGCCAGCAGTGAAGCCGCAGGTTTGAACACTGAAGCTTTCTTT. It encodes CASSEAAGLNTEAFF.

The rearrangement links TRBV5-6 to TRBJ2-7; 8 nucleotides match TRBD2. This CDR3 region has 15 residues. Germline V gene lookup returns CDR1 SGHDT and CDR2 YYEEEE. V shed 0 bases, J shed 0 bases, and the junction held 2 bases outside the gene matches. The CDR3 DNA sequence: TGTGCCAGCAGCTTGGGCGGGAGGAGCTCCTACGAGCAGTACTTC. Translating it yields CASSLGGRSSYEQYF.

This clone has a handful of counts. This sequence joins TRBV20-1 and TRBJ2-1; D gene uncertain. This CDR3 is built from 11 residues. V shed 3 bases and J shed 3 bases, with 3 bases lying between them. Germline values: CDR1 DFQATT, CDR2 SNEGSKA (reference sequence). The CDR3 bases are TGCAGTGCTAGTCTCTACAATGAGCAGTTCTTC. Translated, it gives CSASLYNEQFF.

In regard to this clone: This CDR3 is also generated by other DNA sequences in the sample. The chain links TRBV6-5 to TRBJ2-6, with a possible D match to TRBD2 (5 bases). The CDR3 is 15 amino acids. The V end lost 0 bases, the J end lost 2 bases, and 5 bases lay between the germline ends. Germline CDR1 reads MNHEY; CDR2 reads SVGAGI. In DNA, the CDR3 is TGTGCCAGCAGTTACTCCGGGGCTGGGGCCAACGTCCTGACTTTC. Amino acid sequence: CASSYSGAGANVLTF.

V gene TRBV7-9 combines with J gene TRBJ2-5; no definite D call. The CDR3 runs to 12 residues. CDR1 SEHNR and CDR2 FQNEAQ come from the germline V gene (reference sequence). The V end lost 4 bases, the J end lost 8 bases, and 11 bases lay between the germline ends. CDR3 amino acids: CASSSISETQYF. The CDR3, as DNA: TGTGCCAGCAGCTCAATCAGTGAAACCCAGTACTTC.

This clone was seen only once. The V call is TRBV25-1, the J call TRBJ2-3, with no clear D. The CDR3 consists of 14 residues. V lost 1 base and J 6 bases, leaving 11 bases between the germline ends. The germline V gene encodes CDR1 MGHDK and CDR2 SYGVNS. The CDR3 region is CASSEFLSVDTQYF. CDR3 DNA: TGTGCCAGCAGTGAATTCTTGTCGGTGGATACGCAGTATTTT.

The DNA for the CDR3 is TGTGCCAGCTCACCAGGGACAGGCCGATACAATGAGCAGTTCTTC. It specifies CASSPGTGRYNEQFF. The V call is TRBV18, the J call TRBJ2-1, with 8 bases fitting TRBD1. The trim removed 2 bases at V and 4 bases at J, leaving 4 bases unmatched. CDR1 is KGHSH, CDR2 LQKENI, per germline. The CDR3 length is 15 residues. Full variable domain (missing parts from reference TRBV18 and TRBJ2-1): NAGVMQNPRHLVRRRGQEARLRCSPMKGHSHVYWYRQLPEEGLKFMVYLQKENIIDESGMPKERFSAEFPKEGPSILRIQQVVRGDSAAYFCASSPGTGRYNEQFFGPGTRLTVL.

The V and J genes are TRBV19 and TRBJ1-5; possibly TRBD1 for D (6 bases). Trimming cost V 2 bases and J 0 bases, with 14 bases left between them. Germline CDR1 reads LNHDA; CDR2 reads SQIVND (reference sequence). CDR3 length: 17 amino acids. CDR3 sequence: CASSIIHQGNSNQPQHF. In nucleotides, the CDR3 is TGTGCCAGTAGTATAATTCATCAGGGGAATAGCAATCAGCCCCAGCATTTT.

The rearrangement links TRBV14 to TRBJ1-1; 7 positions match TRBD1. CDR1 is SGHDN, CDR2 FVKESK, per germline. With V trimmed by 4 bases and J by 9 bases, 5 bases remained unmatched. CDR3 length: 12 amino acids. The CDR3 is CASSPGTVKAFF. The CDR3 DNA is TGTGCCAGCAGCCCCGGGACAGTTAAAGCTTTCTTT.

The genes are TRBV30 and TRBJ2-7; possibly TRBD2 for D (5 bases). The CDR3 is 11 amino acids. With 2 bases removed from V and 6 bases from J, the gap between germline ends came to 8 bases. Germline CDR1 and CDR2: GTSNPN and SVGIG (reference sequence). CDR3 amino acids: CAWSFGVEQYF. DNA of the CDR3: TGTGCCTGGAGTTTCGGGGTCGAGCAGTACTTC.

This chain joins TRBV4-1 and TRBJ2-7, with TRBD1 identical over 7 bases. V shed 2 bases, J shed 4 bases, and the junction held 11 bases outside the gene matches. CDR3 length: 16 amino acids. Germline lookup yields CDR1 MGHRA and CDR2 YSYEKL. The DNA of the CDR3 is TGCGCCAGCAGCCAATCTAAGGACAGGTCAAGTTACGAGCAGTACTTC. It translates to CASSQSKDRSSYEQYF.

Written as DNA, the CDR3 is TGTGCCAGCAGTTGGGCCTTCGGCTACGAGCAGTACTTC. Its protein is CASSWAFGYEQYF. The J gene is TRBJ2-7, the V gene TRBV27; D is unclear. Trimming pared 4 bases from V and 3 bases from J, leaving 10 bases between. CDR1 is MNHEY and CDR2 is SMNVEV in the germline V gene (reference sequence). This CDR3 is built from 13 residues.

This rearrangement joins TRBV5-6 to TRBJ1-1; tentatively, D is TRBD1 (6 bases). V was cut by 0 bases and J by 3 bases, with 21 bases left in between. CDR3 length: 18 amino acids. Germline CDR1 reads SGHDT; CDR2 reads YYEEEE. CDR3: CASSLAGGIGSTDTEAFF. DNA for the CDR3: TGTGCCAGCAGCTTGGCTGGGGGCATAGGAAGTACGGACACTGAAGCTTTCTTT.

This clone was recorded only once. Other DNA sequences in the same sample also yield this CDR3. The chain carries TRBV5-6 and TRBJ2-2; D gene uncertain. V dropped 0 bases and J dropped 7 bases, with 4 bases sitting between them. There are 12 residues in the CDR3. Germline loops: CDR1 SGHDT, CDR2 YYEEEE. The DNA of the CDR3 is TGTGCCAGCAGCTTGGGGAGCGGGGAGCTGTTTTTT. Translated, it gives CASSLGSGELFF. The full variable domain, with the rest looked up from reference TRBV5-6 and TRBJ2-2, is DAGVTQSPTHLIKTRGQQVTLRCSPKSGHDTVSWYQQALGQGPQFIFQYYEEEERQRGNFPDRFSGHQFPNYSSELNVNALLLGDSALYLCASSLGSGELFFGEGSRLTVL.

This chain links TRBV7-6 with TRBJ2-3; 8 bases are a match to TRBD2. V shed 3 bases and J 4 bases; nucleotides not matched to a gene: 15. The CDR3 is made up of 18 amino acids. From germline, CDR1 is SGHVS and CDR2 FNYEAQ. This chain's CDR3 is CASSLRSGSNFVADTQYF. CDR3 DNA: TGTGCCAGCAGCTTGAGAAGCGGGAGTAACTTTGTCGCAGATACGCAGTATTTT.

This clone showed up just once. The chain has TRBV28 and TRBJ2-1, with D hard to call. CDR1 and CDR2 (germline): MDHEN, SYDVKM. Trimming shortened V by 3 bases and J by 8 bases, and 8 bases separated the two germline ends. CDR3 size: 12 residues. CDR3: CASSFPVDEQFF. The CDR3 DNA is TGTGCCAGCAGTTTCCCGGTAGATGAGCAGTTCTTC.

This clone was seen a single time. V gene TRBV29-1 combines with J gene TRBJ2-2, with TRBD1 as a possible D gene (6 bases). CDR3 size: 14 residues. CDR1 and CDR2 from the germline V gene are SQVTM and ANQGSEA. Trimming removed 4 bases from V and 6 bases from J, with 15 bases in between. This CDR3 reads CSVVTGAEPGELFF. The CDR3 DNA follows: TGCAGCGTTGTGACAGGAGCGGAACCCGGGGAGCTGTTTTTT.

The gene calls are TRBV5-4 and TRBJ2-3; 8 bases match TRBD1. With 4 bases clipped from V and 4 bases from J, the junction kept 14 bases outside the gene matches. This CDR3 has 17 residues. Germline V gene sequence: CDR1 SGHNT, CDR2 YYREEE (reference sequence). The DNA of the CDR3 is TGTGCCAGCAGCATAACCCCCAGGGGGCTGATCGCAGATACGCAGTATTTT. Amino acids: CASSITPRGLIADTQYF.

This sequence joins TRBV7-9 and TRBJ1-4; D call uncertain. The V and J ends lost 2 bases and 8 bases respectively, with 21 bases between them. Germline V CDR1 and CDR2: SEHNR, FQNEAQ (reference sequence). CDR3 length equals 17 residues. This CDR3 reads CASSLSLGIFIEEKLFF. The DNA of the CDR3 is TGTGCCAGCAGCTTATCCCTCGGGATTTTTATAGAGGAAAAACTGTTTTTT.

This chain joins TRBV14 and TRBJ2-7; 8 bases fit TRBD1. V lost 4 bases to trimming and J lost 4 bases; unmatched junction nucleotides: 9. The V gene's germline CDR1 is SGHDN and CDR2 FVKESK. CDR3 size: 15 residues. In nucleotides, the CDR3 is TGTGCCAGCAGCCCTACTGGACAGGGCTGGTACGAGCAGTACTTC. Translated: CASSPTGQGWYEQYF.

The chain carries TRBV6-1 and TRBJ2-5; TRBD2 agrees at 8 bases. Trimming cost V 4 bases and J 1 base; bases outside gene matches: 5. The CDR3 is made up of 15 amino acids. CDR1 is MNHNS, CDR2 SASEGT, per germline. The DNA of the CDR3 is TGTGCCAGCAGTGGAGAGGGACTAGTCCAAGAGACCCAGTACTTC. It specifies CASSGEGLVQETQYF.

The chain combines TRBV28 with TRBJ2-3; D remains unclear. Germline V lookup: CDR1 MDHEN, CDR2 SYDVKM. CDR3 size: 17 residues. The V end was cut by 0 bases, the J end by 2 bases, with 15 bases between. This chain's CDR3 is CASSLCLLGLYTDTQYF. As DNA, the CDR3 is TGTGCCAGCAGTTTATGCCTGTTGGGCCTGTACACAGATACGCAGTATTTT.

The chain combines TRBV7-8 with TRBJ2-1, with TRBD2 matching over 8 bases. The CDR3 loop spans 17 amino acids. The germline CDR1 and CDR2 sequences are SGHVS and FQNEAQ. V shed 4 bases, J shed 2 bases, and the junction held 10 bases outside the gene matches. CDR3 amino acids: CASSSPSGGNTYNEQFF. CDR3 DNA: TGTGCCAGCAGCTCACCCTCGGGGGGGAACACCTACAATGAGCAGTTCTTC.

The chain combines TRBV5-4 with TRBJ2-1, with D hard to call. V dropped 0 bases and J dropped 8 bases, with 6 bases sitting between them. The CDR3 sequence is 12 residues long. The germline V gene has CDR1 SGHNT and CDR2 YYREEE (reference sequence). The CDR3 coding sequence is TGTGCCAGCAGCTTGGCCCTAGATGAGCAGTTCTTC. The encoded protein is CASSLALDEQFF.

This clone occurred a few times. The chain joins TRBV21-1 to TRBJ2-7; the D segment call TRBD1 is taken from the table without a DNA check. TRBV21-1 is a pseudogene segment. The CDR3 has 14 residues. Here the CDR3 reads CASIGTRGYYEQYF. In DNA, the CDR3 is TGTGCCAGTATTGGGACCAGGGGATACTACGAGCAGTACTTC.

The chain is built from TRBV27 and TRBJ2-7; the match to TRBD2 covers 14 bases. The V segment lost 5 bases and the J segment 6 bases; nucleotides outside the gene matches: 6. The CDR3 is made up of 15 amino acids. The germline CDR1 and CDR2 sequences are MNHEY and SMNVEV (reference sequence). The CDR3 sequence is CASSTGLAGALEQYF. CDR3 nucleotides: TGTGCCAGCAGTACGGGACTAGCGGGAGCTCTCGAGCAGTACTTC.